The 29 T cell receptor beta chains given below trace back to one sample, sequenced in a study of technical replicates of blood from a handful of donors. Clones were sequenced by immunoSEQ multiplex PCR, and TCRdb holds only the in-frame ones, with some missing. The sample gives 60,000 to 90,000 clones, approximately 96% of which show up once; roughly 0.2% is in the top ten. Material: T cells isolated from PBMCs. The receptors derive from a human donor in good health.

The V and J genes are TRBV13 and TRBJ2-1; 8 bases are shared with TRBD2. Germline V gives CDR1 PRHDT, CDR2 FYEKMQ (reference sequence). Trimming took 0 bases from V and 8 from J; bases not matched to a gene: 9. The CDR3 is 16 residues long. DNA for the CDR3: TGTGCCAGCAGCTTAGGCCTTAGCGGGGTAGAATATGAGCAGTTCTTC. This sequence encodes CASSLGLSGVEYEQFF.

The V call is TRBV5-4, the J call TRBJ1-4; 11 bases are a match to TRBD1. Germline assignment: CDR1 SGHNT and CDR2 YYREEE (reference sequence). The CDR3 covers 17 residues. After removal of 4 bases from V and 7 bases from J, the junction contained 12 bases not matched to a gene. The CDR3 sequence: CASSQGDRGSKGEKLFF. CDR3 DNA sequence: TGTGCCAGCAGCCAGGGGGACAGGGGGTCTAAAGGTGAAAAACTGTTTTTT.

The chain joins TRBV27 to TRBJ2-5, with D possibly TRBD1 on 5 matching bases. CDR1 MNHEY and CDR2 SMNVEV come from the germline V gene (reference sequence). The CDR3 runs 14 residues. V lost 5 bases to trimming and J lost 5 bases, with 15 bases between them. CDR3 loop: CASSGHGPWETQYF. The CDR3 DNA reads TGTGCCAGCAGTGGACACGGCCCGTGGGAGACCCAGTACTTC.

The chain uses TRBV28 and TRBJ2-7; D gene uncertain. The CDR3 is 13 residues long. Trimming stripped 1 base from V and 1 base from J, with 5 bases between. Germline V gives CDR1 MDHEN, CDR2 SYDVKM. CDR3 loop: CASSLLRSYEQYF. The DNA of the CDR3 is TGTGCCAGCAGTTTATTGCGGTCCTACGAGCAGTACTTC.

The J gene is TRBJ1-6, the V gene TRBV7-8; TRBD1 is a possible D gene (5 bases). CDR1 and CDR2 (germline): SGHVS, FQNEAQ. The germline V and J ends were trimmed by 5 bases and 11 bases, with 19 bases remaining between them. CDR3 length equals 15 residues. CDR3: CASSPSRQGGTPLHF. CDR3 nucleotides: TGTGCCAGCAGCCCTTCCCGTCAGGGCGGCACACCCCTCCACTTT.

CDR3 coding DNA: TGTGCCACCAGGGACAGGGGCGGGGATGAGCAGTTCTTC. Amino acids: CATRDRGGDEQFF. The chain employs TRBV28 and TRBJ2-1, with 10 bases identical to TRBD1. V trimming: 10 bases; J trimming: 8 bases; junction bases outside the gene matches: 8. CDR3 length equals 13 residues. Germline V gene lookup returns CDR1 MDHEN and CDR2 SYDVKM.

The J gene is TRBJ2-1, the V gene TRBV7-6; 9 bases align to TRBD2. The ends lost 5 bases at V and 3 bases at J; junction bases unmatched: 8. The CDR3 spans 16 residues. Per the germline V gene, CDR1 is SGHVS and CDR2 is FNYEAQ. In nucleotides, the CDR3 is TGTGCCAGCAGCCCAACCTCTAGCGGGAACTACAATGAGCAGTTCTTC. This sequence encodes CASSPTSSGNYNEQFF. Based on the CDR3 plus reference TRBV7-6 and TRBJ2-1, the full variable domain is GAGVSQSPRYKVTKRGQDVALRCDPISGHVSLYWYRQALGQGPEFLTYFNYEAQQDKSGLPNDRFSAERPEGSISTLTIQRTEQRDSAMYRCASSPTSSGNYNEQFFGPGTRLTVL.

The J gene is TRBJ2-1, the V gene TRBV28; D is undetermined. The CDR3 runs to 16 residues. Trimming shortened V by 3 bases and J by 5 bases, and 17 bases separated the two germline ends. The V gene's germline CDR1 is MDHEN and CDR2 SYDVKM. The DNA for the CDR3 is TGTGCCAGCAGTTTTTTACGAGCGCGTTACAACAATGAGCAGTTCTTC. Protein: CASSFLRARYNNEQFF. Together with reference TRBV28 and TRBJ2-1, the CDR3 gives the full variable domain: DVKVTQSSRYLVKRTGEKVFLECVQDMDHENMFWYRQDPGLGLRLIYFSYDVKMKEKGDIPEGYSVSREKKERFSLILESASTNQTSMYLCASSFLRARYNNEQFFGPGTRLTVL.

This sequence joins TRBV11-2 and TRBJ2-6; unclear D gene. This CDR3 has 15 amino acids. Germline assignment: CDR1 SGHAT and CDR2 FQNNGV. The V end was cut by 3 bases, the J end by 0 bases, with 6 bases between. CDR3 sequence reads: CASSFHSSGANVLTF. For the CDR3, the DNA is TGTGCCAGCAGCTTCCATAGCTCTGGGGCCAACGTCCTGACTTTC.

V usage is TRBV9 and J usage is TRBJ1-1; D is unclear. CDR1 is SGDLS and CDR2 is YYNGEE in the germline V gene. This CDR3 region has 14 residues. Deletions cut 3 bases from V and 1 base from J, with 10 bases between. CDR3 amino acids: CASSERYENTEAFF. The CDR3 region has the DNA TGTGCCAGCAGCGAGAGATATGAGAACACTGAAGCTTTCTTT.

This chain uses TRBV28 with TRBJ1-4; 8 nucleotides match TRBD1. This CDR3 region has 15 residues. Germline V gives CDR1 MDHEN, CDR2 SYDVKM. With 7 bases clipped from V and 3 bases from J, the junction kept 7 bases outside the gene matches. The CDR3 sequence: CASTFDRGANEKLFF. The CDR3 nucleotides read TGTGCCAGCACCTTCGACAGGGGCGCTAATGAAAAACTGTTTTTT.

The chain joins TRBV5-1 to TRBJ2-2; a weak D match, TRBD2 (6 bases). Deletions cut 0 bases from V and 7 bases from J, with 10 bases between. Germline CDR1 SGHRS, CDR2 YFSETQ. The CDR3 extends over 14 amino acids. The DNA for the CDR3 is TGCGCCAGCAGCTTGGAACTAGCAAGCGGGGAGCTGTTTTTT. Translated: CASSLELASGELFF.

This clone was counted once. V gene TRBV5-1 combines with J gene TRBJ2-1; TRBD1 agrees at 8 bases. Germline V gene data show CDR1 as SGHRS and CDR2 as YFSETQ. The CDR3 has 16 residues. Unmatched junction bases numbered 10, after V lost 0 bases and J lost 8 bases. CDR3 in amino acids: CASSLAPRQGYHEQFF. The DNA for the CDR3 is TGCGCCAGCAGCTTGGCCCCGAGACAGGGGTATCATGAGCAGTTCTTC.

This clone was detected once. DNA for the CDR3: TGCGCCTCGGGACAGGGCCCTTTTAGCAATCAGCCCCAGCATTTT. Protein sequence: CASGQGPFSNQPQHF. V usage is TRBV4-1 and J usage is TRBJ1-5, with 9 bases identical to TRBD1. Germline trimming cut 11 bases from V and 0 bases from J; bases unmatched to any gene: 8. This CDR3 comprises 15 residues. Germline values: CDR1 MGHRA, CDR2 YSYEKL.

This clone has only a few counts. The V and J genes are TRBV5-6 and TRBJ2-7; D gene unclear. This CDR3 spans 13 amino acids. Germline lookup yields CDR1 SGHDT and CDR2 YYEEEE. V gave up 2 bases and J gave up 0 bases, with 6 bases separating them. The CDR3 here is CASSFTGSYEQYF. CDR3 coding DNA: TGTGCCAGCAGCTTTACGGGCTCCTACGAGCAGTACTTC.

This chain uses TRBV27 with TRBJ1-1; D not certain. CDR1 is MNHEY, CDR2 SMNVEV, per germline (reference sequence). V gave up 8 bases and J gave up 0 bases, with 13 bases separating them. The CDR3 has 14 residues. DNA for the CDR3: TGTGCCAGCGAGGGCAGAAGCATGAACACTGAAGCTTTCTTT. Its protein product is CASEGRSMNTEAFF.

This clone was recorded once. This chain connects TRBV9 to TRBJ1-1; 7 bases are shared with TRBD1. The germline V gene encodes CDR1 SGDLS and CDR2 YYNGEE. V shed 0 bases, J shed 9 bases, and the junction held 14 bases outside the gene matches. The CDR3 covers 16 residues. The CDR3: CASSVGNVAGGDKAFF. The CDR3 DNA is TGTGCCAGCAGCGTAGGGAATGTGGCAGGGGGAGATAAAGCTTTCTTT.

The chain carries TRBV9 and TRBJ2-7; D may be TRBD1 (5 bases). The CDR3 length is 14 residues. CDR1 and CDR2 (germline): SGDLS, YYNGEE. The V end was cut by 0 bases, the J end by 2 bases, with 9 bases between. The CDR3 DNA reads TGTGCCAGCAGCGTAGCTCAGGGTCCCTACGAGCAGTACTTC. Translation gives CASSVAQGPYEQYF.

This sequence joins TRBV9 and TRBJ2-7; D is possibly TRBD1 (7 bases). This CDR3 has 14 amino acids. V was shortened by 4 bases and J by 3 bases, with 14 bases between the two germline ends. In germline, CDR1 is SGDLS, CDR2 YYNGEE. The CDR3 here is CASSPRDSNYEQYF. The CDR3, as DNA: TGTGCCAGCAGCCCGCGGGACAGCAACTACGAGCAGTACTTC.

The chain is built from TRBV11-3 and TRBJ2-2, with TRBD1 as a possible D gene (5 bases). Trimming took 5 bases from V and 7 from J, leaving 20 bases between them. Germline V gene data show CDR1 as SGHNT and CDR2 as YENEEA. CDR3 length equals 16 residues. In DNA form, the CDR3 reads TGTGCCAGCAGCCCCCGAACAGGAGAAGGAGACGGGGAGCTGTTTTTT. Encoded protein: CASSPRTGEGDGELFF.

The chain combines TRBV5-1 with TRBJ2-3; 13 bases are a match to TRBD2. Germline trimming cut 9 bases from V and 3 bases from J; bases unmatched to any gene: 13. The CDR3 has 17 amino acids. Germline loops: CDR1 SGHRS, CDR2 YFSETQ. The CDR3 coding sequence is TGCGCCACCTCAAGACTAGCGGGAGGAGGGATGACAGATACGCAGTATTTT. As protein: CATSRLAGGGMTDTQYF.

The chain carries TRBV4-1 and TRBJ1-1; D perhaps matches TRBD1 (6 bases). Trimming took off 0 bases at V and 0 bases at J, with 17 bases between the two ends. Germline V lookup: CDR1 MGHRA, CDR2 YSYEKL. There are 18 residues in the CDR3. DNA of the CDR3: TGCGCCAGCAGCCAAGAGGTGGGAAGGGGGTCTATGAACACTGAAGCTTTCTTT. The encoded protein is CASSQEVGRGSMNTEAFF.

Written as DNA, the CDR3 is TGTGCCAGCAGCCTAAGGAGGCCGATGAGCTATGGCTACACCTTC. The encoded protein is CASSLRRPMSYGYTF. V is TRBV28 and J is TRBJ1-2; D not certain. The V end was cut by 6 bases, the J end by 4 bases, with 18 bases between. Germline V CDR1 and CDR2: MDHEN, SYDVKM. This CDR3 is 15 amino acids long.

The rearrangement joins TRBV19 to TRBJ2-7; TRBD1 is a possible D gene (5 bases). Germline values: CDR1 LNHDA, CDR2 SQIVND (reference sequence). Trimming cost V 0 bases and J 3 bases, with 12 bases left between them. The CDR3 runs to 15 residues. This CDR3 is CASSIDYQGSYEQYF. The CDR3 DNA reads TGTGCCAGTAGTATAGACTATCAGGGAAGCTACGAGCAGTACTTC.

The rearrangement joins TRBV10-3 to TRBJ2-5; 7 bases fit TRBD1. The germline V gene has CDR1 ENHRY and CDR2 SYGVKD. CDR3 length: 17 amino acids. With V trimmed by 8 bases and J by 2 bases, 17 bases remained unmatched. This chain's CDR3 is CAIRVGGLAEKQETQYF. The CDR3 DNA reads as TGTGCCATCCGAGTAGGGGGCTTGGCGGAGAAACAAGAGACCCAGTACTTC.

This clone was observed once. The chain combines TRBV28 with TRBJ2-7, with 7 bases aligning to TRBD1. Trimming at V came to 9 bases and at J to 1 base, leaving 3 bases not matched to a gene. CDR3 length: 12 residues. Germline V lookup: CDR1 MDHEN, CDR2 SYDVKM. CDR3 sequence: CASNRGSYEQYF. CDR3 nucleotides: TGTGCCAGTAACAGGGGATCCTACGAGCAGTACTTC.

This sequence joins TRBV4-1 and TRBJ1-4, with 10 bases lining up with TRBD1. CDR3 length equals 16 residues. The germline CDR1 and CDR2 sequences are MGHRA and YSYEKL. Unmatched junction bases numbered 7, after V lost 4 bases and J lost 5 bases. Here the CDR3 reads CASSLQWGQGNEKLFF. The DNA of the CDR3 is TGCGCCAGCAGCCTCCAGTGGGGACAGGGGAATGAAAAACTGTTTTTT.

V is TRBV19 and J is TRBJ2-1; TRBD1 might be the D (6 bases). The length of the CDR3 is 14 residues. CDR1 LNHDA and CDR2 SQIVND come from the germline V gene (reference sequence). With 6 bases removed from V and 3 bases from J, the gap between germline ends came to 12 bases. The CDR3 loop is CASRKGQNYNEQFF. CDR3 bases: TGTGCCAGTAGAAAAGGACAGAACTACAATGAGCAGTTCTTC.

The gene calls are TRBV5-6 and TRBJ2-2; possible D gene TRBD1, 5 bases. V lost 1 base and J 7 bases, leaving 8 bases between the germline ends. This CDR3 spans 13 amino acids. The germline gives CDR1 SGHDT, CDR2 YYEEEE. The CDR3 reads CASSLQGGGELFF. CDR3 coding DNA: TGTGCCAGCAGCTTGCAGGGTGGCGGGGAGCTGTTTTTT.